This T cell receptor beta chain was captured by sequencing in a study of blood T cell repertoires in COVID-19. Study at large: There were acute and convalescent COVID-19 samples, and they came from the United States, Italy and Spain.

This table comes from immunoSEQ multiplex PCR, and its TCRdb copy is limited to in-frame clones, with some not included. The sample contains about 56,000 clones, roughly 87% of which appear only once. The source of this sequence is a man between 45 and 60 years old with active COVID-19. Sequenced input: peripheral blood.

Here the CDR3 DNA reads TGTGCCAGCAGCCGGGGGGGGATTACCACTGAAGCTTTCTTT. As protein: CASSRGGITTEAFF. The rearrangement joins TRBV6-5 to TRBJ1-1; possible D gene TRBD1, 5 bases. Germline V lookup: CDR1 MNHEY, CDR2 SVGAGI. The CDR3 extends over 14 amino acids. Trimming cost V 6 bases and J 4 bases, with 15 bases left between them.